This T cell receptor beta chain was retrieved from a study of technical replicates of blood from a handful of donors. This CDR3 has 14 amino acids. The V and J ends lost 7 bases and 1 base, in that order; junction bases with no gene match: 6. Germline lookup yields CDR1 LNHDA and CDR2 SQIVND (reference sequence). Profiled with immunoSEQ multiplex PCR; TCRdb holds only in-frame clones, not every one. The sample has around 65,000 clones, approximately 89% seen once; the top ten hold 3.5% to 5%. This receptor was obtained from a human donor in good health. Some clones in this sample may be carry-over from other donors' samples. Sequencing was done on a sample of PBMCs. The rearrangement joins TRBV19 to TRBJ1-1; the match to TRBD1 covers 7 bases. The CDR3 nucleotides read TGTGCCAGTATTTCGACAGGGCAGAACACTGAAGCTTTCTTT. Translating gives CASISTGQNTEAFF.